A single sample is the source of the 2 T cell receptor beta chains below, sequenced in a study of blood T cell repertoires in COVID-19. Produced via immunoSEQ multiplex PCR; TCRdb's table is partial and in-frame only. The table shows 250,000 to 350,000 clones, with more than 65% occurring only once. The specimen sequenced was peripheral blood. The receptor set was obtained from a person aged 70 to 85 with COVID-19, enrolled during active disease.

The V gene is TRBV10-3, the J gene TRBJ2-3, with a tentative D call TRBD2 (6 bases). Trimming took off 2 bases at V and 3 bases at J, with 9 bases between the two ends. The CDR3 extends over 14 amino acids. Germline V lookup: CDR1 ENHRY, CDR2 SYGVKD. For the CDR3, the DNA is TGTGCCATCAGTGAGCGGGGGTGGACAGATACGCAGTATTTT. Protein sequence: CAISERGWTDTQYF.

The gene calls are TRBV11-3 and TRBJ1-5, with a weak D call TRBD1 (5 bases). This CDR3 is 19 amino acids long. Germline CDR1 SGHNT, CDR2 YENEEA. Trimming removed 5 bases at V and 0 bases at J, with 23 bases between. The CDR3 here is CASSPPIEDRAHSNQPQHF. CDR3 DNA: TGTGCCAGCAGCCCCCCCATAGAAGACAGAGCCCATAGCAATCAGCCCCAGCATTTT.